This T cell receptor beta chain was identified during a study of naive and memory T cell subsets. Study-level findings and limits: The RNA method is potentially sensitive to activation and differentiation changes.

With 4 bases removed from V and 0 bases from J, the gap between germline ends came to 9 bases. Germline CDR1 SGHRS, CDR2 YFSETQ. This CDR3 has 14 residues. An oligonucleotide containing a UMI was ligated to the 3' end of TCR cDNA. Adult healthy volunteers gave 2.5 ml peripheral blood for whole-blood RNA. Four PCR rounds used nested alpha and beta constant region primers plus the SP2 primer. For blood and skin samples, reverse transcription used TCR alpha and beta constant primers. TCRdb called the UMI-ligation and nested PCR reads again in MiXCR, with one record for every CDR3 protein. The sample yields about 25,000 distinct CDR3 sequences, 5% to 5.5% seen once. Concerning this clonotype: Its antigen is still unknown.

The sequence came from an adult in good health. This chain joins TRBV5-1 and TRBJ2-3, with D hard to call. Specimen: blood. CDR3 amino acids: CASSPPTSTDTQYF. The CDR3 DNA sequence: TGCGCCAGCAGCCCACCGACAAGCACAGATACGCAGTATTTT.